A selection of T cell receptor beta chains follows, all from one sample in a study of metastatic and nonmetastatic thyroid tumors. TCRdb re-clonotyped the PCR reads through MiXCR. The table has tens of thousands of clones, 14% to 15% seen once. The sequenced sample consisted of blood. Source of these receptors: a female donor with papillary thyroid cancer or a benign thyroid nodule (not recorded which). Some clones in this sample may be carry-over from other donors' samples. CDR3s include the opening cysteine and the closing phenylalanine or tryptophan. Fields, in order: V gene, CDR3 length, clone size, J gene, D gene, CDR3 DNA, CDR3 protein. A D gene is named only where the DNA matches it firmly. Size is omitted from some rows. Given values are once, few, many or a class for expanded clones.

>TRBV6-1|15|many|TRBJ2-7|NA
TGTGCCAGCAGTGAAACTGTGACTCCTTACTACGAGCAGTACTTC
CASSETVTPYYEQYF
>TRBV11-2|15|many|TRBJ2-1|TRBD2
TGTGCCAGCAGCCAACTAGCGGGGGACTACAATGAGCAGTTCTTC
CASSQLAGDYNEQFF
>TRBV24-1|16|many|TRBJ2-1|NA
TGTGCCACCAGTGATTGGCTAAAATGGTTACACAATGAGCAGTTCTTC
CATSDWLKWLHNEQFF
>TRBV6-1|14|NA|TRBJ2-7|NA
TGTGCCAGCAGTCCCTGGCGGGACACCTACGAGCAGTACTTC
CASSPWRDTYEQYF
>TRBV5-1|13|NA|TRBJ2-4|TRBD1
TGCGCCAGCAGCCAGGGGGATAAAAACATTCAGTACTTC
CASSQGDKNIQYF
>TRBV28|12|few|TRBJ2-1|TRBD2
TGTGCCAGCAGCCCGGGGGGGGATGAGCATCTCTTC
CASSPGGDEHLF
>TRBV6-1|14|many|TRBJ1-2|TRBD1
TGTGCCAGCAGTGAAGACGACAGGGGGTTTGGCTACACCTTC
CASSEDDRGFGYTF
>TRBV19|14|many|TRBJ2-2|TRBD1
TGTGCCAGTCGACAGGGGCGCGACACCGGGGAGCTGTTTTTT
CASRQGRDTGELFF
>TRBV5-5|16|many|TRBJ1-2|TRBD1
TGTGCCAGCAGCTTGACCCGGGACAGGGGAGGTCATGGCTACACCTTC
CASSLTRDRGGHGYTF
>TRBV20-1|16|many|TRBJ2-3|NA
TGCAGTGCCTCCACCCCACAGGGATTCAGCACAGATACGCAGTATTTT
CSASTPQGFSTDTQYF
>TRBV7-9|15|many|TRBJ1-2|NA
TGTGCCAGCAGCTTAGGTGTCGGGGAGAGCTATGGCTACACCTTC
CASSLGVGESYGYTF
>TRBV9|14|many|TRBJ2-2|NA
TGTGCCAGCAGCTCGACAGCAAGAGCCGGGGAGCTGTTTTTT
CASSSTARAGELFF
>TRBV29-1|13|many|TRBJ2-3|NA
TGCAGCGTTGAAGTTGGGAGCACAGATACGCAGTATTTT
CSVEVGSTDTQYF
>TRBV3-1|12|NA|TRBJ2-7|NA
TGTGCCAGCAGCCAATTCTCCTACGAGCAGTACTTC
CASSQFSYEQYF
>TRBV5-1|13|many|TRBJ1-1|NA
TGCGCCACGGCCCAATGGGGGGGCGCAAAAGCTTTCTTT
CATAQWGGAKAFF
>TRBV5-1|14|once|TRBJ1-2|TRBD1
TGCGCCAGCAGCTCGGGACAGGGGCCCTATGTCTACACCTTC
CASSSGQGPYVYTF
>TRBV14|13|NA|TRBJ1-3|TRBD1
TGTGCCAGCAGCCATCGACAGGGGAACACCATATATTTT
CASSHRQGNTIYF
>TRBV6-1|13|many|TRBJ1-3|NA
TGTGCCAGCAGGGTCTCATCTGGAAACACCATATATTTT
CASRVSSGNTIYF
>TRBV24-1|19|NA|TRBJ2-7|NA
TGTGCCACCAGTGCGACGGGTGGAAGTACCCATGGAGGGTCCTACGAGCAGTACTTC
CATSATGGSTHGGSYEQYF
>TRBV7-6|15|many|TRBJ2-6|NA
TGTGCCAGCAGCTTAGAGGCGAATGGGGCCAACGTCCTGACTTTC
CASSLEANGANVLTF
>TRBV24-1|14|many|TRBJ1-2|TRBD1
TGTGCCACCAGTGATCCAGGACAGGGGCATGGCTACACCTTC
CATSDPGQGHGYTF
>TRBV29-1|12|many|TRBJ2-1|TRBD1
TGCAGCGTACGACAGGGGGGGAATGAGCAGTTCTTC
CSVRQGGNEQFF
>TRBV11-2|15|many|TRBJ1-2|TRBD1
TGTGCCAGCAGCTTAAATATGTACAGGGGTTCTGGCTACACCTTC
CASSLNMYRGSGYTF
>TRBV11-2|15|many|TRBJ2-7|TRBD1
TGTGCCAGCAGTTCTCCGGGACAGGGGGTACGCGAGCAGTACTTC
CASSSPGQGVREQYF
>TRBV2|14|many|TRBJ1-1|NA
TGTGCCAGCAGTTTTGACAGACCCAACACTGAAGCTTTCTTT
CASSFDRPNTEAFF
>TRBV20-1|13|many|TRBJ2-3|NA
TGCAGTGCTGCCAAAGGCGCATCAGATACGCAGTATTTT
CSAAKGASDTQYF
>TRBV7-2|15|many|TRBJ2-1|TRBD2
TGTGCCAGCAGCTCCCCAGCGGGGGTGGGAAATGAGCAGTTCTTC
CASSSPAGVGNEQFF
>TRBV19|15|many|TRBJ1-4|TRBD1
TGTGCCAGTCGGGACAGAACTTCTTCTAATGAAAAACTGTTTTTT
CASRDRTSSNEKLFF
>TRBV9|15|many|TRBJ2-3|NA
TGTGCCAGCAGCGTAGTTAGGCAGGGCGCAGATACGCAGTATTTT
CASSVVRQGADTQYF
>TRBV28|15|many|TRBJ1-2|NA
TGTGCCAGCAGTTTAAAACTTGGCAGGGCGATTGGCTACACCTTC
CASSLKLGRAIGYTF